A single sample is the source of the 11 T cell receptor beta chains below, sequenced in a study of blood T cell repertoires in COVID-19. Method: immunoSEQ multiplex PCR; TCRdb's copy keeps in-frame clones and lacks some. Found here are about 51,000 clones, 75% to 90% of them singletons; the top ten hold roughly 1.3%. The specimen was peripheral blood. These TCRs come from a man aged 55 to 70 with acute or convalescent COVID-19.

This clone was picked up one time. This sequence joins TRBV7-2 and TRBJ2-2, with D possibly being TRBD1 (5 bases). Germline V gene data show CDR1 as SGHTA and CDR2 as FQGNSA. V was pared by 0 bases and J by 6 bases, with 11 bases between. This CDR3 is 15 amino acids long. The CDR3, as DNA: TGTGCCAGCAGCTTAGCCCACCAGGGTCCCGGGGAGCTGTTTTTT. Translation gives CASSLAHQGPGELFF.

The genes are TRBV7-2 and TRBJ1-2, with D perhaps matching TRBD1 (6 bases). CDR3 size: 15 residues. Trimming stripped 1 base from V and 6 bases from J, with 15 bases between. Germline CDR1 SGHTA, CDR2 FQGNSA. Here the CDR3 DNA reads TGTGCCAGCAGCTTAGTCTACAGGGTGTGGGATGGCTACACCTTC. Translating gives CASSLVYRVWDGYTF.

About this clone itself: Other DNA sequences of this sample code for an identical CDR3. The chain uses TRBV6-2 or TRBV6-3 and TRBJ1-1; 7 bases align to TRBD1. With V trimmed by 4 bases and J by 8 bases, 4 bases remained unmatched. The CDR3 has 12 residues. Germline V gene data show CDR1 as MNHEY and CDR2 as SVGEGT. CDR3 sequence reads: CASSSPGQEAFF. The DNA for the CDR3 is TGTGCCAGCAGTTCACCGGGACAGGAAGCTTTCTTT.

The rearrangement uses TRBV12-3 or TRBV12-4 and TRBJ1-1; weak D call: TRBD1 (6 bases). There are 12 residues in the CDR3. Trimming cost V 6 bases and J 8 bases, with 13 bases left between them. DNA for the CDR3: TGTGCCAGCAGCCGGACAGAATTCGAAGCTTTCTTT. Amino acid sequence: CASSRTEFEAFF.

This clone was seen a few times. The gene calls are TRBV19 and TRBJ1-6; no firm D call. This CDR3 is 14 amino acids long. V lost 5 bases to trimming and J lost 7 bases, with 12 bases between them. The germline gives CDR1 LNHDA, CDR2 SQIVND (reference sequence). The chain's CDR3 is CASSRRDPNSPLHF. The CDR3 DNA is TGTGCCAGTAGTCGGAGAGATCCCAATTCACCCCTCCACTTT. Full variable domain (outside the CDR3, taken from reference TRBV19 and TRBJ1-6): DGGITQSPKYLFRKEGQNVTLSCEQNLNHDAMYWYRQDPGQGLRLIYYSQIVNDFQKGDIAEGYSVSREKKESFPLTVTSAQKNPTAFYLCASSRRDPNSPLHFGNGTRLTVT.

The chain couples TRBV27 to TRBJ1-2, with 7 positions matching TRBD1. This CDR3 comprises 14 residues. Germline V gives CDR1 MNHEY, CDR2 SMNVEV (reference sequence). V gave up 8 bases and J gave up 4 bases; unmatched junction bases: 10. The CDR3 sequence is CASCPGQQSYGYTF. The CDR3 region has the DNA TGTGCCAGCTGTCCGGGACAGCAGAGCTATGGCTACACCTTC.

V and J are TRBV6-5 and TRBJ2-3; D gene ambiguous. This CDR3 region has 11 residues. Looked up from germline, CDR1 is MNHEY and CDR2 is SVGAGI. V lost 5 bases and J 3 bases, leaving 3 bases between the germline ends. The CDR3: CASSLTDTQYF. The CDR3 DNA follows: TGTGCCAGCAGTCTAACAGATACGCAGTATTTT.

In its sample, this clone was seen a few times. The V and J genes are TRBV7-8 and TRBJ2-4, with 12 bases fitting TRBD2. The ends lost 3 bases at V and 2 bases at J; junction bases unmatched: 8. This CDR3 contains 18 residues. In germline, CDR1 is SGHVS, CDR2 FQNEAQ. CDR3 residues: CASSLGTLAGGSKNIQYF. The CDR3 DNA reads as TGTGCCAGCAGCTTGGGGACACTAGCGGGAGGCTCCAAAAACATTCAGTACTTC.

The chain carries TRBV5-1 and TRBJ1-3; no definite D call. The CDR3 totals 15 residues. Trimming removed 4 bases at V and 0 bases at J, with 11 bases between. Germline assignment: CDR1 SGHRS and CDR2 YFSETQ. The CDR3 sequence: CASSESRISGNTIYF. The CDR3 region has the DNA TGCGCCAGCAGCGAGAGCCGTATCTCTGGAAACACCATATATTTT. The whole variable domain, remainder taken from reference TRBV5-1 and TRBJ1-3, is KAGVTQTPRYLIKTRGQQVTLSCSPISGHRSVSWYQQTPGQGLQFLFEYFSETQRNKGNFPGRFSGRQFSNSRSEMNVSTLELGDSALYLCASSESRISGNTIYFGEGSWLTVV.

The CDR3 region is CASRTGRGMNTEAFF. In DNA, the CDR3 is TGCGCCAGCAGAACAGGGAGGGGCATGAACACTGAAGCTTTCTTT. The chain joins TRBV5-1 to TRBJ1-1, with D possibly being TRBD1 (6 bases). The CDR3 is made up of 15 amino acids. The germline gives CDR1 SGHRS, CDR2 YFSETQ. The V and J ends lost 5 bases and 0 bases respectively, with 14 bases between them.

The chain employs TRBV7-8 and TRBJ1-4; 9 bases match TRBD1. CDR1 SGHVS and CDR2 FQNEAQ come from the germline V gene. V trimming: 3 bases; J trimming: 4 bases; junction bases outside the gene matches: 9. The CDR3 covers 17 residues. The CDR3 spells CASSFSSGTGSNEKLFF. CDR3 nucleotide sequence: TGTGCCAGCAGCTTCAGCTCCGGGACAGGGAGTAATGAAAAACTGTTTTTT.